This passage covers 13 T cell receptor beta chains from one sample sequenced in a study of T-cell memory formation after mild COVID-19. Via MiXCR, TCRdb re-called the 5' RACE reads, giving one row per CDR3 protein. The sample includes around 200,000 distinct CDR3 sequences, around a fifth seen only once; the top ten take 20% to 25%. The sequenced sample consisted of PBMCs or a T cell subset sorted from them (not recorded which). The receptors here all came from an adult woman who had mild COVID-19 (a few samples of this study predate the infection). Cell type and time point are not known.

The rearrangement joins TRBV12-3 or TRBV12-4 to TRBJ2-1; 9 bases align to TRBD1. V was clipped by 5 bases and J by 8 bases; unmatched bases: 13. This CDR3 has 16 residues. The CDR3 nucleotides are TGTGCCAGCAGTGGGGGTGGTGGGACAGGGTTCGATGAGCAGTTCTTC. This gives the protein CASSGGGGTGFDEQFF.

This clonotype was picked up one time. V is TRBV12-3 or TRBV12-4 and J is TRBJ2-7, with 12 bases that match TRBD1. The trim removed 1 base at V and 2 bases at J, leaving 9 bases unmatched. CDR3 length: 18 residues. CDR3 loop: CASSLVGTGGGKAYEQYF. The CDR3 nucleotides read TGTGCCAGCAGTTTAGTCGGGACAGGGGGCGGGAAGGCCTACGAGCAGTACTTC.

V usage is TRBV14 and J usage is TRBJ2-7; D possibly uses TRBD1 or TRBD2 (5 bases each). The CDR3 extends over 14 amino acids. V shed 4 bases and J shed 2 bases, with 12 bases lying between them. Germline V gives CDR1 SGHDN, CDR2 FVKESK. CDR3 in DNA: TGTGCCAGCAGCCGCCCCGGGACCACCTACGAGCAGTACTTC. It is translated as CASSRPGTTYEQYF.

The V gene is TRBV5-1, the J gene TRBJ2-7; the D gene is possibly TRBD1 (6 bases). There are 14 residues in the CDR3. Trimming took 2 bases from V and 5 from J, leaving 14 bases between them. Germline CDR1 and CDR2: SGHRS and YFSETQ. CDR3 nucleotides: TGCGCCAGCAGCTTACAGGGCACTCAGGACGAGCAGTACTTC. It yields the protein CASSLQGTQDEQYF.

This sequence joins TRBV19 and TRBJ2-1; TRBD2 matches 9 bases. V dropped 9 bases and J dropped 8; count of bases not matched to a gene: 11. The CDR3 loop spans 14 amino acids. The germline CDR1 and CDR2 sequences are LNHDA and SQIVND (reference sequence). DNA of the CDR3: TGTGCCAGCTCACTTAAGGCGGGAGGGTATGAGCAGTTCTTC. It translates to CASSLKAGGYEQFF.

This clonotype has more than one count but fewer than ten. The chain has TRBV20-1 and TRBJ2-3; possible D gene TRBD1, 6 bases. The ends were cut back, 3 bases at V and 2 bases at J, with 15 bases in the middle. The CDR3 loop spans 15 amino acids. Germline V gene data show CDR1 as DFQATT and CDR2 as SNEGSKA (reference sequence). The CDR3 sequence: CSASHWGLATDTQYF. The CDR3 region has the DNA TGCAGTGCTAGCCACTGGGGGCTAGCCACAGATACGCAGTATTTT.

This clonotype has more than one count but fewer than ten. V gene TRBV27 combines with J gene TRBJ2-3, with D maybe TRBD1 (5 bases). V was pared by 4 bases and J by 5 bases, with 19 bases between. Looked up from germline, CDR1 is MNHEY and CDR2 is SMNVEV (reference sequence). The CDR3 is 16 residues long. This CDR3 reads CASSSLLRATVDTQYF. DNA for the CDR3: TGTGCCAGCAGTTCATTGCTCAGGGCGACGGTAGATACGCAGTATTTT.

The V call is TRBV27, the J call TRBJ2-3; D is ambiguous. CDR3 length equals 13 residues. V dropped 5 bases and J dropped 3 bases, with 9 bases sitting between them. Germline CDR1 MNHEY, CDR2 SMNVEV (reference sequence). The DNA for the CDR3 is TGTGCCAGCAGTCTCTTAAAGACAGATACGCAGTATTTT. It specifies CASSLLKTDTQYF.

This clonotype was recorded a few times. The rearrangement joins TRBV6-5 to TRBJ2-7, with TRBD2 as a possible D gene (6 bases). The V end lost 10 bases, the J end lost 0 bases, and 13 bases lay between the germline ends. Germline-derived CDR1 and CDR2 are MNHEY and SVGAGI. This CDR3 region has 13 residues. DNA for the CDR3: TGTGCCACTCTTAGCGGCAACTCCTACGAGCAGTACTTC. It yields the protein CATLSGNSYEQYF.

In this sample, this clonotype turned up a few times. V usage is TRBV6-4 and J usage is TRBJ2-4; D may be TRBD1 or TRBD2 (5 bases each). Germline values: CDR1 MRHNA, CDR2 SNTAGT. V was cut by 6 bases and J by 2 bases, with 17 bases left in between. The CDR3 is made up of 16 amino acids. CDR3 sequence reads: CASRVLRDQPKNIQYF. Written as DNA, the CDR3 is TGTGCCAGCAGGGTACTAAGGGACCAACCCAAAAACATTCAGTACTTC.

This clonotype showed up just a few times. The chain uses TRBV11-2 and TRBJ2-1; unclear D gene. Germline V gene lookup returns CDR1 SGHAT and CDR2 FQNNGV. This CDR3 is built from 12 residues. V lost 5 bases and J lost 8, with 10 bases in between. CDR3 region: CASSVGFDEQFF. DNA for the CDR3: TGTGCCAGCAGCGTAGGTTTCGATGAGCAGTTCTTC.

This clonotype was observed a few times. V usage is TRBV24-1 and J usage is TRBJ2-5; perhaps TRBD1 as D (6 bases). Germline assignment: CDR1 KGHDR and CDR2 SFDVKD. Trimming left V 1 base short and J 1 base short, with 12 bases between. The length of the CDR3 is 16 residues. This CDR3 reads CATSDFVGAGQETQYF. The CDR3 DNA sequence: TGTGCCACCAGTGATTTCGTGGGGGCAGGCCAAGAGACCCAGTACTTC.

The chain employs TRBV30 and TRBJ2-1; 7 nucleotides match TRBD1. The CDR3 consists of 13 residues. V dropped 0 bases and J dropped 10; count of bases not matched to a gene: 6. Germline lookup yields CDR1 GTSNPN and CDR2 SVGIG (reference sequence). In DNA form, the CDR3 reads TGTGCCTGGAGTGTCACAGGGGCTCACGAGCAGTTCTTC. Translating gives CAWSVTGAHEQFF.